Listed here are 29 T cell receptor beta chains from one sample, sequenced in a study of T-cell memory formation after mild COVID-19 (dated by TCRdb to about 2021). The library was produced with 5' RACE. TCRdb shows the sequencer as Illumina NovaSeq 6000. The raw public reads went through TCRdb reprocessing: fastp at Q25, MiXCR clone calling, in-frame beta chains kept. Rows with a matching CDR3 protein are joined into one entry that keeps the most common DNA and genes. The sample table records roughly 510,000 distinct CDR3 sequences; 17% of these occur just once. About 7.5% of the sample rests with the top ten. The material sequenced was PBMCs or a T cell subset sorted from them (not recorded which). These receptors came from an adult woman who had mild COVID-19 (a few samples of this study predate the infection). The sample titles of this study are shuffled in the database, so cell type and time point are left out; the donor was told from shared clones.

This chain links TRBV3-1 with TRBJ1-1; D is unresolved. The germline V gene encodes CDR1 LGHDT and CDR2 YNNKEL (reference sequence). The CDR3 spans 15 residues. V was cut by 3 bases and J by 0 bases, with 11 bases left in between. For the CDR3, the DNA is TGTGCCAGCAGCCAGCAGGCGTCCGTGAACACTGAAGCTTTCTTT. Its protein is CASSQQASVNTEAFF.

The chain is built from TRBV12-3 or TRBV12-4 and TRBJ2-5, with 11 bases identical to TRBD2. Germline trimming cut 2 bases from V and 5 bases from J; bases unmatched to any gene: 4. The CDR3 sequence is 15 residues long. CDR3 loop: CASSLISGGAETQYF. CDR3 DNA: TGTGCCAGCAGTTTAATTAGCGGGGGGGCGGAGACCCAGTACTTC.

The chain links TRBV20-1 to TRBJ2-2, with 9 bases aligning to TRBD2. The CDR3 is made up of 16 amino acids. V trimming: 2 bases; J trimming: 3 bases; junction bases outside the gene matches: 7. Germline CDR1 reads DFQATT; CDR2 reads SNEGSKA (reference sequence). The CDR3 reads CSARRLRGGDTGELFF. As DNA, the CDR3 is TGCAGTGCTAGAAGGTTGCGCGGGGGGGACACCGGGGAGCTGTTTTTT.

The rearrangement joins TRBV5-1 to TRBJ1-1; the match to TRBD1 covers 8 bases. The CDR3 is made up of 12 amino acids. V shed 3 bases, J shed 6 bases, and the junction held 1 base outside the gene matches. The germline gives CDR1 SGHRS, CDR2 YFSETQ. The CDR3 DNA is TGCGCCAGCAGCTGGACAGGGTCTGAAGCTTTCTTT. It translates to CASSWTGSEAFF.

This clonotype was observed a few times. V and J are TRBV7-9 and TRBJ1-1; perhaps TRBD1 as D (5 bases). Germline values: CDR1 SEHNR, CDR2 FQNEAQ (reference sequence). The CDR3 runs to 18 residues. V lost 1 base and J lost 1, with 19 bases in between. DNA of the CDR3: TGTGCCAGCAGCTTAGACCCTATTTCCGGGGCCCCGAACACTGAAGCTTTCTTT. As protein: CASSLDPISGAPNTEAFF.

The J gene is TRBJ2-5, the V gene TRBV20-1, with 9 bases fitting TRBD2. The J segment lost 3 bases and the V segment lost 5 bases, leaving 7 bases of the junction unmatched. This CDR3 region has 14 residues. CDR1 DFQATT and CDR2 SNEGSKA come from the germline V gene (reference sequence). CDR3 residues: CSAPLGGREETQYF. The DNA of the CDR3 is TGCAGTGCTCCCCTAGGCGGGAGGGAAGAGACCCAGTACTTC.

This clonotype was recorded a few times. The chain recombines TRBV12-3 or TRBV12-4 with TRBJ2-7, with TRBD2 matching 10 bases. V lost 2 bases, J lost 3 bases, and 4 bases stayed unmatched. The CDR3 is 15 amino acids. CDR3 sequence: CASSLWLAGDYEQYF. In DNA form, the CDR3 reads TGTGCCAGCAGTTTATGGCTAGCGGGGGACTACGAGCAGTACTTC.

The chain has TRBV20-1 and TRBJ2-7, with D perhaps TRBD1 or TRBD2 (6 bases each). Germline CDR1 reads DFQATT; CDR2 reads SNEGSKA (reference sequence). This CDR3 region has 15 residues. V was trimmed by 0 bases and J by 1 base, leaving 13 bases between them. Written as DNA, the CDR3 is TGCAGTGCTAGAGATAGGGGGGAGGTGTCCTACGAGCAGTACTTC. Translating gives CSARDRGEVSYEQYF.

On this clonotype itself: The CDR3 does not close with the conserved phenylalanine or tryptophan, likely indicating a read error. The rearrangement links TRBV5-1 to TRBJ1-2; D remains ambiguous. The CDR3 is made up of 16 amino acids. CDR1 SGHRS and CDR2 YFSETQ come from the germline V gene. V shed 4 bases and J shed 4 bases, with 20 bases lying between them. CDR3 protein: CASSKQSSVVSYGYTS. The CDR3 nucleotides are TGCGCCAGCAGCAAACAGTCCTCGGTCGTTAGCTATGGCTACACCTCC.

This sequence joins TRBV6-2 or TRBV6-3 and TRBJ1-5; TRBD1 is a possible D gene (6 bases). CDR3 length equals 14 residues. V lost 5 bases to trimming and J lost 4 bases, with 12 bases between them. The germline V gene encodes CDR1 MNHEY and CDR2 SVGEGT. In DNA, the CDR3 is TGTGCCAGCAGTAACAGGGCCTTTAATCAGCCCCAGCATTTT. Protein sequence: CASSNRAFNQPQHF.

This rearrangement joins TRBV7-6 to TRBJ2-7; D not resolved. Deletions cut 5 bases from V and 6 bases from J, with 11 bases between. Looked up from germline, CDR1 is SGHVS and CDR2 is FNYEAQ. The CDR3 totals 12 residues. CDR3 DNA sequence: TGTGCCAGCAGCCGCAACTCGGTCGAGCAGTACTTC. Translation: CASSRNSVEQYF.

In this sample, this clonotype turned up a few times. The chain is built from TRBV5-1 and TRBJ2-7; 7 nucleotides align to TRBD1. The CDR3 covers 13 residues. Germline CDR1 and CDR2: SGHRS and YFSETQ. Losses at the gene ends were 5 bases for V and 4 bases for J; bases not matched to a gene: 6. The CDR3 DNA reads as TGCGCCAGCAGGCTAGGGACAGCGTACGAGCAGTACTTC. Translating gives CASRLGTAYEQYF.

This clonotype was counted ten times or more. The chain is built from TRBV4-3 and TRBJ1-2; D not certain. The CDR3 is 16 residues long. Trimming stripped 3 bases from V and 0 bases from J, with 14 bases between. CDR1 and CDR2 (germline): LGHNA, YSLEER. CDR3 loop: CASSQARFFSNYGYTF. Here the CDR3 DNA reads TGCGCCAGCAGCCAGGCCAGGTTTTTCTCTAACTATGGCTACACCTTC.

This clonotype was seen more than once but under ten times. The CDR3 DNA reads as TGTGCCAGCAGTTTTGGAAATTTGCAGCCCCAGCATTTT. It codes for CASSFGNLQPQHF. The rearrangement uses TRBV27 and TRBJ1-5; no clear D gene. The CDR3 is 13 amino acids. Trimming cost V 3 bases and J 7 bases, with 10 bases left between them. The germline V gene encodes CDR1 MNHEY and CDR2 SMNVEV (reference sequence).

Only a few counts were recorded for this clonotype. The chain has TRBV6-5 and TRBJ1-5; TRBD1 is a possible D gene (5 bases). The length of the CDR3 is 14 residues. Germline V gives CDR1 MNHEY, CDR2 SVGAGI. V lost 6 bases and J lost 3, with 12 bases in between. CDR3 region: CASRPDSTNQPQHF. CDR3 nucleotides: TGTGCCAGCAGACCCGACAGCACCAATCAGCCCCAGCATTTT.

This clonotype was seen only a few times. V and J are TRBV3-1 and TRBJ1-5, with no clear D. Trimming shortened V by 5 bases and J by 3 bases, and 8 bases separated the two germline ends. Germline V gives CDR1 LGHDT, CDR2 YNNKEL (reference sequence). This CDR3 has 13 amino acids. CDR3 DNA: TGTGCCAGCAGCGCGCAGTACAATCAGCCCCAGCATTTT. This sequence encodes CASSAQYNQPQHF.

This chain connects TRBV21-1 to TRBJ2-3; TRBD2, the table's D call, lacks a check against the DNA. TRBV21-1 is designated a pseudogene. CDR3 size: 16 residues. The CDR3 here is CASSKLQRPSTDTQYF. The CDR3, as DNA: TGTGCCAGCAGCAAACTTCAGCGGCCTAGCACAGATACGCAGTATTTT.

This sequence joins TRBV7-3 and TRBJ2-7, with 10 bases aligning to TRBD2. The CDR3 loop spans 16 amino acids. From germline, CDR1 is SGHTA and CDR2 FQGTGA. The junction had 7 bases not matched to a gene; V was cut back by 3 bases and J by 2 bases. In DNA form, the CDR3 reads TGTGCCAGCAGCTTCTCTAGCGGGAGAATCCCCTACGAGCAGTACTTC. The encoded protein is CASSFSSGRIPYEQYF.

V usage is TRBV7-9 and J usage is TRBJ1-4; D is ambiguous. Germline V gene data show CDR1 as SEHNR and CDR2 as FQNEAQ (reference sequence). The CDR3 runs 13 residues. Trimming stripped 4 bases from V and 10 bases from J, with 13 bases between. In DNA form, the CDR3 reads TGTGCCAGCAGCTCCGAGTCCGGCGGAAAACTGTTTTTT. As protein: CASSSESGGKLFF.

This clonotype turned up a few times. The chain couples TRBV5-1 to TRBJ2-7, with 9 bases lining up with TRBD1. Trimming at V came to 0 bases and at J to 6 bases, leaving 7 bases not matched to a gene. The germline V gene has CDR1 SGHRS and CDR2 YFSETQ. The CDR3 covers 15 residues. For the CDR3, the DNA is TGCGCCAGCAGCTTGGCCGGGACAGGGAGCCCCGAGCAGTACTTC. Amino acid sequence: CASSLAGTGSPEQYF.

The V gene is TRBV7-2, the J gene TRBJ1-5, with 8 bases matching TRBD1. Losses at the gene ends were 2 bases for V and 7 bases for J; bases not matched to a gene: 7. The CDR3 extends over 15 amino acids. CDR1 SGHTA and CDR2 FQGNSA come from the germline V gene. CDR3 loop: CASSLRRGRPQPQHF. In DNA form, the CDR3 reads TGTGCCAGCAGCTTACGCAGGGGGCGCCCCCAGCCCCAGCATTTT.

This clonotype was counted only a few times. The chain combines TRBV3-1 with TRBJ2-7, with 7 positions matching TRBD2. V trimming: 4 bases; J trimming: 3 bases; junction bases outside the gene matches: 3. The CDR3 contains 13 residues. CDR1 and CDR2 (germline): LGHDT, YNNKEL (reference sequence). The CDR3 region has the DNA TGTGCCAGCAGCCTGGGGGAGGGCTACGAGCAGTACTTC. Translating it yields CASSLGEGYEQYF.

This clonotype appeared a few times. The genes are TRBV5-1 and TRBJ2-1; TRBD1 matches 9 bases. CDR3 size: 15 residues. Germline CDR1 is SGHRS and CDR2 is YFSETQ. Trimming took 4 bases from V and 7 from J; bases not matched to a gene: 9. In DNA form, the CDR3 reads TGCGCCAGCAGCACCGGACAGGGGTACAATAATGAGCAGTTCTTC. This codes for CASSTGQGYNNEQFF.

The rearrangement uses TRBV4-3 and TRBJ2-3, with TRBD2 as a possible D gene (5 bases). Per the germline V gene, CDR1 is LGHNA and CDR2 is YSLEER. The V end lost 5 bases, the J end lost 7 bases, and 13 bases lay between the germline ends. There are 13 residues in the CDR3. The DNA of the CDR3 is TGCGCCAGCAGCTTGCTAGCAATGAATACGCAGTATTTT. Its translation: CASSLLAMNTQYF.

V and J are TRBV5-6 and TRBJ2-7; 7 bases are shared with TRBD2. The CDR3 extends over 18 amino acids. The V segment lost 4 bases and the J segment 3 bases; nucleotides outside the gene matches: 19. Germline CDR1 reads SGHDT; CDR2 reads YYEEEE. In nucleotides, the CDR3 is TGTGCCAGCAGCGCCAAGGTACCCCTAGCGGACCCTTTCTACGAGCAGTACTTC. Translating gives CASSAKVPLADPFYEQYF. The full variable domain, its missing parts supplied by reference TRBV5-6 and TRBJ2-7, is DAGVTQSPTHLIKTRGQQVTLRCSPKSGHDTVSWYQQALGQGPQFIFQYYEEEERQRGNFPDRFSGHQFPNYSSELNVNALLLGDSALYLCASSAKVPLADPFYEQYFGPGTRLTVT.

This clonotype was recorded a few times. The chain links TRBV2 to TRBJ2-3, with 9 bases fitting TRBD2. The ends lost 5 bases at V and 6 bases at J; junction bases unmatched: 6. This CDR3 has 14 residues. Germline V gene sequence: CDR1 SNHLY, CDR2 FYNNEI. As DNA, the CDR3 is TGTGCCAGCAGTTCGACTAGCGGATACGATACGCAGTATTTT. Its protein product is CASSSTSGYDTQYF.

J is TRBJ1-4 and V is TRBV15, with a tentative D call TRBD1 (6 bases). Per the germline V gene, CDR1 is LNHNV and CDR2 is YYDKDF (reference sequence). Trimming removed 4 bases at V and 8 bases at J, with 14 bases between. The CDR3 sequence is 14 residues long. The CDR3 bases are TGTGCCACCAGCATCCCCGGGACACGGGAAAAACTGTTTTTT. Translation gives CATSIPGTREKLFF.

The chain couples TRBV18 to TRBJ1-5; weak D call: TRBD1 (5 bases). Germline values: CDR1 KGHSH, CDR2 LQKENI. Trimming left V 0 bases short and J 7 bases short, with 16 bases between. The CDR3 runs 16 residues. CDR3 sequence reads: CASSPPGPRERQPQHF. CDR3 bases: TGTGCCAGCTCACCACCCGGTCCCAGGGAGAGGCAGCCCCAGCATTTT. The full variable domain, its missing parts supplied by reference TRBV18 and TRBJ1-5, is NAGVMQNPRHLVRRRGQEARLRCSPMKGHSHVYWYRQLPEEGLKFMVYLQKENIIDESGMPKERFSAEFPKEGPSILRIQQVVRGDSAAYFCASSPPGPRERQPQHFGDGTRLSIL.

The rearrangement links TRBV4-1 to TRBJ1-4, with 7 bases lining up with TRBD1. Germline CDR1 reads MGHRA; CDR2 reads YSYEKL. With 4 bases clipped from V and 5 bases from J, the junction kept 7 bases outside the gene matches. This CDR3 is built from 15 residues. CDR3 DNA sequence: TGCGCCAGCAGCCGAACAGGGGTCCAGAATGAAAAACTGTTTTTT. Its translation is CASSRTGVQNEKLFF.